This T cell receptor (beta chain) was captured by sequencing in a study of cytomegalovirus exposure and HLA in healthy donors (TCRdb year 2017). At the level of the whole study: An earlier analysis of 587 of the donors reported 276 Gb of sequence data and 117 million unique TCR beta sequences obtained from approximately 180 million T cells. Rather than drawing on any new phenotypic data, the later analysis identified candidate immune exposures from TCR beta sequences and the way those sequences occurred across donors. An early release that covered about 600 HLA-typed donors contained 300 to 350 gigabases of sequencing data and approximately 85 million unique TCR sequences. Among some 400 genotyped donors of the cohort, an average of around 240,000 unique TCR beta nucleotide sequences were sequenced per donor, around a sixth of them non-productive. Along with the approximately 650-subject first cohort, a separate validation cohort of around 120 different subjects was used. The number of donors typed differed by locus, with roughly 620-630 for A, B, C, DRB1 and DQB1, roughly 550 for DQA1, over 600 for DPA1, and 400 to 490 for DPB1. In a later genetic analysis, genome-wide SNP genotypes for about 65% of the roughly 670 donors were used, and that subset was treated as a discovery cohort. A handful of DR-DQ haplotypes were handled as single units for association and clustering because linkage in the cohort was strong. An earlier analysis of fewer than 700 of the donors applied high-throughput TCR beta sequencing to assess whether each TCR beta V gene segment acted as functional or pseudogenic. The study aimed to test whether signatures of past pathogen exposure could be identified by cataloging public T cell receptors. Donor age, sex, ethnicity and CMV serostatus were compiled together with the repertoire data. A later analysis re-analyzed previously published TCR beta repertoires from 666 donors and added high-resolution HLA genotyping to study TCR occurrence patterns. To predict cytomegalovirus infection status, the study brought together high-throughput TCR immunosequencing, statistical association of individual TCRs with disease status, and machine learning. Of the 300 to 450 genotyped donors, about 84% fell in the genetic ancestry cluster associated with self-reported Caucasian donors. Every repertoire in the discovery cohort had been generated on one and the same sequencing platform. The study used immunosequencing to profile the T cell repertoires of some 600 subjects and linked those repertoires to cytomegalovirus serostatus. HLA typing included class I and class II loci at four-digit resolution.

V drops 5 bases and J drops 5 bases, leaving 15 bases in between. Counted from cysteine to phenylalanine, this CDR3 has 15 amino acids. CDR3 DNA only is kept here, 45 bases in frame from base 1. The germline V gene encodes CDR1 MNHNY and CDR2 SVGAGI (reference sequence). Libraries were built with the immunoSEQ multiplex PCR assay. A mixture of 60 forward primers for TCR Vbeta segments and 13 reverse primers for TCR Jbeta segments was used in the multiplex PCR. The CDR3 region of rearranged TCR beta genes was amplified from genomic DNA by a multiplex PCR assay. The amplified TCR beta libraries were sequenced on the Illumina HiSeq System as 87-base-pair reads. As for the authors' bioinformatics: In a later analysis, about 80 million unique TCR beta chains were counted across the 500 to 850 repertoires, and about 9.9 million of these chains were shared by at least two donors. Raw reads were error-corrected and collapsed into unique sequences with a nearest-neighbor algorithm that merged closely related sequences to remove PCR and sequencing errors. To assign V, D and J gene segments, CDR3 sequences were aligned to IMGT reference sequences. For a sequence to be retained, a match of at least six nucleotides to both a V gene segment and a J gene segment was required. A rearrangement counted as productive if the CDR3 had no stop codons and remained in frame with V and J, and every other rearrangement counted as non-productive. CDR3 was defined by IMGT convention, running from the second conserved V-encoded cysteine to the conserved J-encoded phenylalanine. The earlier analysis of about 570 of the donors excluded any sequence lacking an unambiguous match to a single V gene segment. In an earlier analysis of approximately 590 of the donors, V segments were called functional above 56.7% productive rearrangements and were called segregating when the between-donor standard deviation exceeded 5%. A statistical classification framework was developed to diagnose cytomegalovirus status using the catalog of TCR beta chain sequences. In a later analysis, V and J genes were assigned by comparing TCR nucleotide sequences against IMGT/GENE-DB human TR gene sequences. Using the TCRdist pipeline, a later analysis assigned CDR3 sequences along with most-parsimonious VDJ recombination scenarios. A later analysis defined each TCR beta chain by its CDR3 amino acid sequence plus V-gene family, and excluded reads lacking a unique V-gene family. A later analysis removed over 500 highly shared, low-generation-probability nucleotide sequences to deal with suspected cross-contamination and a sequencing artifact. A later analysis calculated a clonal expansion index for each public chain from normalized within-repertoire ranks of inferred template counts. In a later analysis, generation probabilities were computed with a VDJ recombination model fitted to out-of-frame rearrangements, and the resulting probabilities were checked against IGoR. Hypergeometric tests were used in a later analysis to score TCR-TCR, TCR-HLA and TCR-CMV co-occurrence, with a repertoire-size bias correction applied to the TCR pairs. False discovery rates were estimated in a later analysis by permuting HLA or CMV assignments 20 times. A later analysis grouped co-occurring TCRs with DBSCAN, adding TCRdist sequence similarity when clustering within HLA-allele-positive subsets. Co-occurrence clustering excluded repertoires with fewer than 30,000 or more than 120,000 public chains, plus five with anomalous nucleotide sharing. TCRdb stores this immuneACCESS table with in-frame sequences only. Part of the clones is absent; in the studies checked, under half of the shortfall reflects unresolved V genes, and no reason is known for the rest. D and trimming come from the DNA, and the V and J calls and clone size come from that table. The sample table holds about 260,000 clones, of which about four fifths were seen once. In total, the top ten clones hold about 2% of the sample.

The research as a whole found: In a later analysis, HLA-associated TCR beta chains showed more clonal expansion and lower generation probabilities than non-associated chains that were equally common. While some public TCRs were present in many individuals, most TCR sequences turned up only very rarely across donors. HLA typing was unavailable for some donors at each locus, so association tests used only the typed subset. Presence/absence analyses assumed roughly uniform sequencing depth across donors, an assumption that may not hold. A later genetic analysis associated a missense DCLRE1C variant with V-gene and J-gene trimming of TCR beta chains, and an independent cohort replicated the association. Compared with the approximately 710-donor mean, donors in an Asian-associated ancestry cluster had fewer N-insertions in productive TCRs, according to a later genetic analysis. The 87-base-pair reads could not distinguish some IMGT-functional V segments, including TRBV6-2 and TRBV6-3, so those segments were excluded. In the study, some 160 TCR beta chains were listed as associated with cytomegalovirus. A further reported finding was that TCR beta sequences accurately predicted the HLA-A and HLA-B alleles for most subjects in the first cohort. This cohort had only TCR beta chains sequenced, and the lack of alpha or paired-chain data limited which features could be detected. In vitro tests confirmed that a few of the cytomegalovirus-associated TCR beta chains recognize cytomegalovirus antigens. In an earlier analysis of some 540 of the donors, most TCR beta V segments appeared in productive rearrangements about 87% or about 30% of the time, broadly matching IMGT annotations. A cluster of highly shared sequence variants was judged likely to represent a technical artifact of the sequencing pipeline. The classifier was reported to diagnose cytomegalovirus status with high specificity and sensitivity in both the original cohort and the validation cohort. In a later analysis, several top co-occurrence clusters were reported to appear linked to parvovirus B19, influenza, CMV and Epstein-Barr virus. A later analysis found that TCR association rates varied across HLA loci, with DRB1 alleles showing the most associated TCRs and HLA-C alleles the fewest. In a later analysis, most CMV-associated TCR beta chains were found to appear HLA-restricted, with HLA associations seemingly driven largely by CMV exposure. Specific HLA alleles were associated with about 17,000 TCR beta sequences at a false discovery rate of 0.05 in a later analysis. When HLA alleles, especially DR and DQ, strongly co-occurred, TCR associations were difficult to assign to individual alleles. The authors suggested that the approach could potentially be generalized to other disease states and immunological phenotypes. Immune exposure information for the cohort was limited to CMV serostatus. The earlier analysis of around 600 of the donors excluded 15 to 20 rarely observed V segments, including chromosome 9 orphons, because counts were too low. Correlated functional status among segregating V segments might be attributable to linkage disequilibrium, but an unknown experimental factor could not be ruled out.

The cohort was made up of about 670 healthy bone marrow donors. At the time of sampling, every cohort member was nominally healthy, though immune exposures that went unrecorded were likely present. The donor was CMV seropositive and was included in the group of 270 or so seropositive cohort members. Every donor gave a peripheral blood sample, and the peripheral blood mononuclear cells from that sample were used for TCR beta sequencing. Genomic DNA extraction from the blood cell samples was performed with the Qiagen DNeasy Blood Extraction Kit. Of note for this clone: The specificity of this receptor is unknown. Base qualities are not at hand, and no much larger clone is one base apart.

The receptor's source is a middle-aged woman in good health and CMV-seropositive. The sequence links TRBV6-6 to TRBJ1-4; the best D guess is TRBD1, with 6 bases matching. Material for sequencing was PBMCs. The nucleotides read TGTGCCAGCAGTCAAGAGACGGACAGAAATGAAAAACTGTTTTTT. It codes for CASSQETDRNEKLFF.